This section outlines one T cell receptor (beta chain) sequence together with its context. Libraries were prepared by immunoSEQ multiplex PCR; TCRdb keeps only in-frame clonotypes and omits some of them. This sample has around 72,000 clones, with over 75% found just once. This specimen comes from a study of OX40 agonist ivuxolimab in advanced cancers. This receptor was taken from an adult with an advanced solid tumor such as melanoma, head and neck, liver or kidney cancer. The sample was CD4+ or CD8+ T cells sorted from blood, taken in a trial of the OX40 agonist ivuxolimab.

The CDR3 loop reads CASSPPALNTEAFF. DNA for the CDR3: TGTGCCAGCTCACCCCCCGCGCTTAACACTGAAGCTTTCTTT. The chain couples TRBV18 to TRBJ1-1; no reliable D call. Germline values: CDR1 KGHSH, CDR2 LQKENI. CDR3 size: 14 residues. V was shortened by 3 bases and J by 2 bases, with 10 bases between the two germline ends.